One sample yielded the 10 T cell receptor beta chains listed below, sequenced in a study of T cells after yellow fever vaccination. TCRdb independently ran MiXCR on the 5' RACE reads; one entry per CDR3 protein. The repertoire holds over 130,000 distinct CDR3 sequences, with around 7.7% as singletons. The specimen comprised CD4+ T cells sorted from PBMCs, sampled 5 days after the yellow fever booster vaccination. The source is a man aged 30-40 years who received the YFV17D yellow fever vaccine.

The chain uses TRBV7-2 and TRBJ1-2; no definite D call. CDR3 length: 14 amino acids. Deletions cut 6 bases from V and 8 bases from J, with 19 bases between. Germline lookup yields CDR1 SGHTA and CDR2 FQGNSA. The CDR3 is CASSSRDGMVGYTF. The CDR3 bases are TGTGCCAGCAGTTCCCGGGATGGGATGGTGGGCTACACCTTC.

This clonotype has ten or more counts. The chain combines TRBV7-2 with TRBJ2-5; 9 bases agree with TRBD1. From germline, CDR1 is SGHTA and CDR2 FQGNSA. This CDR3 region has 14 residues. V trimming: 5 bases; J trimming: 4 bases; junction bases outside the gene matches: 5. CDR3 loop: CASSPGQGLETQYF. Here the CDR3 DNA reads TGTGCCAGCAGCCCCGGACAGGGGTTAGAGACCCAGTACTTC.

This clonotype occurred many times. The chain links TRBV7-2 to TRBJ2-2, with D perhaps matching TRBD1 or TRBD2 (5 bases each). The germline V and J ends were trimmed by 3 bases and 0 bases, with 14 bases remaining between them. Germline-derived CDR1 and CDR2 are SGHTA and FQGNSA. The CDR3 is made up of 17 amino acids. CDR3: CASSFGPGSPNTGELFF. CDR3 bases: TGTGCCAGCAGCTTTGGCCCAGGGAGCCCGAACACCGGGGAGCTGTTTTTT.

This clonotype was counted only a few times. CDR3 sequence: CASSLAPSDTQYF. The CDR3 bases are TGTGCCAGCAGCTTGGCCCCCTCAGATACGCAGTATTTT. The chain couples TRBV5-4 to TRBJ2-3; D not resolved. The CDR3 extends over 13 amino acids. Per germline, CDR1 SGHNT and CDR2 YYREEE (reference sequence). V was clipped by 0 bases and J by 4 bases, with 6 bases between them. Full variable domain (rest looked up from reference TRBV5-4 and TRBJ2-3): ETGVTQSPTHLIKTRGQQVTLRCSSQSGHNTVSWYQQALGQGPQFIFQYYREEENGRGNFPPRFSGLQFPNYSSELNVNALELDDSALYLCASSLAPSDTQYFGPGTRLTVL.

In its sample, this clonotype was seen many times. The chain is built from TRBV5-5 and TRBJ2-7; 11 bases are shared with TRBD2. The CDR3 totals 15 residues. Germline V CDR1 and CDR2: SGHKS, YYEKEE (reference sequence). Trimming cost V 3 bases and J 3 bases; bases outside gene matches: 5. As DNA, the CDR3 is TGTGCCAGCAGCTCCGGACTAGCGGGCCTCTACGAGCAGTACTTC. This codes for CASSSGLAGLYEQYF.

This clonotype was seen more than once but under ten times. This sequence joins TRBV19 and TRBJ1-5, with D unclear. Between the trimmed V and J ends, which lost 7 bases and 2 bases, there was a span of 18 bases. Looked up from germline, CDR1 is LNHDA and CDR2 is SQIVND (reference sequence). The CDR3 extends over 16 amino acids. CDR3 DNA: TGTGCCAGTACCCCTTTCGGGTCACGGGGCAATCAGCCCCAGCATTTT. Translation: CASTPFGSRGNQPQHF.

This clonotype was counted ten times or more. The CDR3 sequence is CASSFFSGHKYF. CDR3 nucleotides: TGTGCCAGCAGCTTTTTTTCGGGACACAAGTACTTC. The chain employs TRBV7-2 and TRBJ2-5; a weak D match, TRBD1 (6 bases). The CDR3 length is 12 residues. The germline gives CDR1 SGHTA, CDR2 FQGNSA. V lost 3 bases to trimming and J lost 12 bases, with 14 bases between them. Combining the CDR3 with reference TRBV7-2 and TRBJ2-5 gives the whole variable domain GAGVSQSPSNKVTEKGKDVELRCDPISGHTALYWYRQSLGQGLEFLIYFQGNSAPDKSGLPSDRFSAERTGGSVSTLTIQRTQQEDSAVYLCASSFFSGHKYFGPGTRLLVL.

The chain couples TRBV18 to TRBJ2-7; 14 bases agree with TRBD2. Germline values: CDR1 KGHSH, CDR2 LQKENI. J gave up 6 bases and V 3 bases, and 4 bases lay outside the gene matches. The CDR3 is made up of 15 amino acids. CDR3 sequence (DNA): TGTGCCAGCTCACCCGGGACTAGCGGGAGCAGCGAGCAGTACTTC. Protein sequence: CASSPGTSGSSEQYF.

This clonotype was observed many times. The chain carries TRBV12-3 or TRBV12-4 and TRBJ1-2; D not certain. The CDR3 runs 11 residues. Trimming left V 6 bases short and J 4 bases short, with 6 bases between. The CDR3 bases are TGTGCCAGCAGCGAATCCTATGGCTACACCTTC. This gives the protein CASSESYGYTF.

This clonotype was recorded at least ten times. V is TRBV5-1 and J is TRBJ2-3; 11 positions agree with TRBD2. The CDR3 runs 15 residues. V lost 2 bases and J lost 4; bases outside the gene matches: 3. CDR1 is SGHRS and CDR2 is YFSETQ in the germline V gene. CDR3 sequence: CASSFTSGRADTQYF. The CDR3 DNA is TGCGCCAGCAGCTTTACTAGCGGGAGAGCAGATACGCAGTATTTT.